This is a list of T cell receptor beta chains from one sample in a study of early T cells in non-severe SARS-CoV-2 infection. One entry per CDR3 protein results from TCRdb running MiXCR on the 5' RACE reads. The sample has more than 65,000 distinct CDR3 sequences, roughly 4.6% seen once; the top ten hold 3% to 4%. The specimen comprised whole blood, sampled at baseline. The source is an adult who was a healthcare worker with PCR-confirmed SARS-CoV-2 infection or an uninfected control (not recorded which). The donor label of this sample is uncertain. CDR3s include the opening cysteine and the closing phenylalanine or tryptophan. The order of the fields is J gene, CDR3 length, V gene, CDR3 protein.

j_call: TRBJ1-1; cdr3_length: 16; v_call: TRBV18; cdr3_aa: CASSPVGQPMNTEAFF
j_call: TRBJ2-3; cdr3_length: 15; v_call: TRBV20-1; cdr3_aa: CSARASRGGERTQYF
j_call: TRBJ1-2; cdr3_length: 13; v_call: TRBV12-3/TRBV12-4; cdr3_aa: CASSFGANYGYTF
j_call: TRBJ1-6; cdr3_length: 22; v_call: TRBV20-1; cdr3_aa: CSALDPVSRDRYFVSYNSPLHF
j_call: TRBJ2-7; cdr3_length: 13; v_call: TRBV21-1; cdr3_aa: CASSTTGPYEQYF
j_call: TRBJ1-4; cdr3_length: 15; v_call: TRBV7-9; cdr3_aa: CASSFGQAINEKLFF
j_call: TRBJ1-3; cdr3_length: 13; v_call: TRBV2; cdr3_aa: CASQRGSGNTIYF
j_call: TRBJ1-1; cdr3_length: 14; v_call: TRBV6-2/TRBV6-3; cdr3_aa: CASSRRTGDTEAFF
j_call: TRBJ2-5; cdr3_length: 18; v_call: TRBV28; cdr3_aa: CASSSLIEPAGAKETQYF
j_call: TRBJ2-1; cdr3_length: 18; v_call: TRBV7-6; cdr3_aa: CASSPAGGGPSSYNEQFF
j_call: TRBJ1-5; cdr3_length: 16; v_call: TRBV12-3/TRBV12-4; cdr3_aa: CASSLAGREGNQPQHF
j_call: TRBJ2-3; cdr3_length: 15; v_call: TRBV7-8; cdr3_aa: CASRRGGAGTDTQYF
j_call: TRBJ2-1; cdr3_length: 17; v_call: TRBV7-6; cdr3_aa: CASSSAGLAGGGNEQFF
j_call: TRBJ2-3; cdr3_length: 16; v_call: TRBV11-2; cdr3_aa: CASRKNRDISTDTQYF
j_call: TRBJ2-3; cdr3_length: 16; v_call: TRBV7-3; cdr3_aa: CASSLRGTGDADTQYF
j_call: TRBJ1-2; cdr3_length: 14; v_call: TRBV27; cdr3_aa: CASSPKERGYGYTF
j_call: TRBJ2-7; cdr3_length: 15; v_call: TRBV4-1; cdr3_aa: CASSQDEGLWYEQYF